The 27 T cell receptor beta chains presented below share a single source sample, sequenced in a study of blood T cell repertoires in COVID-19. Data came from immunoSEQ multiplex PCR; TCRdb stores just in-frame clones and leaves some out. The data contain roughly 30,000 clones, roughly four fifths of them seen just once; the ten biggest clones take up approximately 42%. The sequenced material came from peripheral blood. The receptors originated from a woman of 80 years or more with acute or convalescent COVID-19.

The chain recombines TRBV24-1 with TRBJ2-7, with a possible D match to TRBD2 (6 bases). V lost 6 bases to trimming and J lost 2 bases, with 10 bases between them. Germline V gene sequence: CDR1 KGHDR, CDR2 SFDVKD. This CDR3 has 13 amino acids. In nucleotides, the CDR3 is TGTGCCACCAGTCGCGCGGGGACCTACGAGCAGTACTTC. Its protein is CATSRAGTYEQYF.

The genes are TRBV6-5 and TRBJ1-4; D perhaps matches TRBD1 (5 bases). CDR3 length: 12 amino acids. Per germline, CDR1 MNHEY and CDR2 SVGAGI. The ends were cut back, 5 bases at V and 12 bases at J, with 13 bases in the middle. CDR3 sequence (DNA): TGTGCCAGCAGTCTGAGGGACTTCGAACTGTTTTTT. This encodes CASSLRDFELFF.

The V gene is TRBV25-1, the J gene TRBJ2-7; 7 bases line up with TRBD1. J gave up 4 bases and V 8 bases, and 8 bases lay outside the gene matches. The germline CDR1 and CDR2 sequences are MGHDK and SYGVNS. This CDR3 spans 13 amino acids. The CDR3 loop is CASQLGGWYEQYF. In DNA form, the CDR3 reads TGTGCCAGCCAATTAGGGGGCTGGTACGAGCAGTACTTC.

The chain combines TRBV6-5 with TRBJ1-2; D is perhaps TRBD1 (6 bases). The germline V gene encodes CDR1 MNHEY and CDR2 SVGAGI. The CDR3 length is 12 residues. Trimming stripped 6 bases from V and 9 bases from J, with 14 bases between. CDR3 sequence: CASSQGYRSYTF. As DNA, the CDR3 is TGTGCCAGCAGCCAGGGGTATAGAAGCTACACCTTC.

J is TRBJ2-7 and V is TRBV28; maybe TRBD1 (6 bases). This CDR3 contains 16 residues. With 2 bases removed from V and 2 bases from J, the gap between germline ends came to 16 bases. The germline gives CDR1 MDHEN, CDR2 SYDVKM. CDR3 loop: CASSLGRGQNPYEQYF. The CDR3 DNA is TGTGCCAGCAGTTTAGGGCGCGGACAGAATCCCTACGAGCAGTACTTC.

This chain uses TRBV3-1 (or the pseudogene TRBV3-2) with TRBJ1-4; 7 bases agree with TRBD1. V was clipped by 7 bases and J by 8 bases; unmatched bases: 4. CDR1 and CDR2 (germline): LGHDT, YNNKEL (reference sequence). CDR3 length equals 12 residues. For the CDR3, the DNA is TGTGCCAGCACTTCCAGGGGGGAAAAACTGTTTTTT. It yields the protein CASTSRGEKLFF.

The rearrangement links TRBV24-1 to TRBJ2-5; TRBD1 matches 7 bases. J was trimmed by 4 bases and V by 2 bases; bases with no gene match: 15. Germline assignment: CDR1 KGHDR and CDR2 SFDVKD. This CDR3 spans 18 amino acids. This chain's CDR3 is CATSDSPAGGPQRETQYF. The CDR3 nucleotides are TGTGCCACCAGTGATTCGCCTGCAGGGGGACCCCAGAGAGAGACCCAGTACTTC.

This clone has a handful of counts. CDR3 DNA sequence: TGCAGTGTGCTATACAGAGATACGCAGTATTTT. Protein: CSVLYRDTQYF. V and J are TRBV29-1 and TRBJ2-3, with D unresolved. This CDR3 region has 11 residues. Germline values: CDR1 SQVTM, CDR2 ANQGSEA.

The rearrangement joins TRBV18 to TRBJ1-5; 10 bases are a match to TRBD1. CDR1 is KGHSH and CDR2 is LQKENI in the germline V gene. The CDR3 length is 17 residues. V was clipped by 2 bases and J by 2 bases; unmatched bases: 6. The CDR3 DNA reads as TGTGCCAGCTCACCATCCGCCGGGACAGGGGGCAATCAGCCCCAGCATTTT. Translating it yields CASSPSAGTGGNQPQHF.

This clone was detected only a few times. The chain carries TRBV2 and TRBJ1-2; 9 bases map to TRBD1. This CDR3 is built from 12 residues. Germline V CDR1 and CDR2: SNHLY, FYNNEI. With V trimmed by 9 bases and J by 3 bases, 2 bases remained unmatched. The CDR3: CARGDRDYGYTF. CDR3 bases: TGTGCCAGGGGGGACAGGGACTATGGCTACACCTTC.

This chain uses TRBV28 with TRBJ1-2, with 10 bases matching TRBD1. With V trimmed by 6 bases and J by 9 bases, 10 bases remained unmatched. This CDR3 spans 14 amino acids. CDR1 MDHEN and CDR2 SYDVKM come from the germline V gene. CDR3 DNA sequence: TGTGCCAGCAGACCTACAGGGACAGGGGATAGCTACACCTTC. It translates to CASRPTGTGDSYTF.

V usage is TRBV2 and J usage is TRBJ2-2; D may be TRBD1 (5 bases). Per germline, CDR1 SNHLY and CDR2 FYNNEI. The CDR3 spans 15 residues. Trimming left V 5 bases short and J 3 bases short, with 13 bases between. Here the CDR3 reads CASSPQGIDTGELFF. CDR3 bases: TGTGCCAGCAGTCCCCAGGGAATCGACACCGGGGAGCTGTTTTTT.

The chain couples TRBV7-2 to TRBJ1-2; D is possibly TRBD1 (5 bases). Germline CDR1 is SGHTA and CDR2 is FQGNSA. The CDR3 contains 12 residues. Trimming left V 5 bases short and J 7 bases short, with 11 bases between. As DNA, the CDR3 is TGTGCCAGCAGCCTACGGGGGGGTGGCTACACCTTC. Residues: CASSLRGGGYTF.

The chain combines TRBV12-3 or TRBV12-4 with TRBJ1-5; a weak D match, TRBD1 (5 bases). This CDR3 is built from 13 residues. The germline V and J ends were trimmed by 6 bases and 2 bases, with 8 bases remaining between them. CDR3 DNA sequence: TGTGCCAGCAGACAGGAAGGCAATCAGCCCCAGCATTTT. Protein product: CASRQEGNQPQHF.

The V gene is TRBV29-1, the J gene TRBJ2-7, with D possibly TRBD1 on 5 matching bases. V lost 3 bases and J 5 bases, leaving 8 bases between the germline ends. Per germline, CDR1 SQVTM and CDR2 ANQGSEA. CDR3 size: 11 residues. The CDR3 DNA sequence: TGCAGCGTTGACAGGGCCAACGAGCAGTACTTC. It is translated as CSVDRANEQYF.

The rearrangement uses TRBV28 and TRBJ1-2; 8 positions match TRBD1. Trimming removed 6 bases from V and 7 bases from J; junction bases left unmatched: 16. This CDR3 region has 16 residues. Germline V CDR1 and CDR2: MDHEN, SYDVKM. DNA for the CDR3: TGTGCCAGCAGGCTAGGACAGGGCAAGAGGGCAAGTGGCTACACCTTC. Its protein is CASRLGQGKRASGYTF.

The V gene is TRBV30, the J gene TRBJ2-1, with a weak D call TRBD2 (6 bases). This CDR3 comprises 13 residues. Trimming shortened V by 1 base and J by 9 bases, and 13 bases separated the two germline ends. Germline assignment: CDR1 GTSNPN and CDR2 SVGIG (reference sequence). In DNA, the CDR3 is TGTGCCTGGAGTGCCAGACTAGGGACTGAGCAGTTCTTC. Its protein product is CAWSARLGTEQFF.

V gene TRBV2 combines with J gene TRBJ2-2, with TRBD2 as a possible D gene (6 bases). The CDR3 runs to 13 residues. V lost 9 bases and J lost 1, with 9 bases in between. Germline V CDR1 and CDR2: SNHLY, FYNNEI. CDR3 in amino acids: CARKEGNTGELFF. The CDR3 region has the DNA TGTGCCAGAAAGGAGGGGAACACCGGGGAGCTGTTTTTT.

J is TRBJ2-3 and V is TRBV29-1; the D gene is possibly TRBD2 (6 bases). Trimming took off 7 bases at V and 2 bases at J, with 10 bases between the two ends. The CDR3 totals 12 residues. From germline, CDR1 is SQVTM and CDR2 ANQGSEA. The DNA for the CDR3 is TGCAGCGGGAGGGACCACACAGATACGCAGTATTTT. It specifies CSGRDHTDTQYF.

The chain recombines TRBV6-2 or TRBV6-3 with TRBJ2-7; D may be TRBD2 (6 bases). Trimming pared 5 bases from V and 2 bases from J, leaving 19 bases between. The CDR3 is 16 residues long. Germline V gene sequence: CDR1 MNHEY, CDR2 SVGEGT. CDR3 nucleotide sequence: TGTGCCAGCAGTGCCCCGGGGGATTTTCTTACCTACGAGCAGTACTTC. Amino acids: CASSAPGDFLTYEQYF.

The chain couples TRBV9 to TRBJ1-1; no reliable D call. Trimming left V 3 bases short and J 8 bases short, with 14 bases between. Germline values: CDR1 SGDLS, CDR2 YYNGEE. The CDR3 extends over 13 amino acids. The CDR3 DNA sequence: TGTGCCAGCAGCGGCCTTGTCGGAGGGGAAGCTTTCTTT. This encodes CASSGLVGGEAFF.

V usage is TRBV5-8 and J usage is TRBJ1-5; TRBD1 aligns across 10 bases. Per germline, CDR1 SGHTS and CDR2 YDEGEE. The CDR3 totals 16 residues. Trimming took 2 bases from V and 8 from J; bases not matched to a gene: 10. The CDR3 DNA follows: TGTGCCAGCAGCTTCGGGACAGGGGCAAAGAATGAGCCCCAGCATTTT. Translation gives CASSFGTGAKNEPQHF.

The chain's CDR3 is CASSTRLISEQFF. CDR3 nucleotide sequence: TGTGCCAGCAGCACAAGACTGATCTCTGAGCAGTTCTTC. The chain has TRBV5-4 and TRBJ2-1; D remains unclear. The CDR3 runs 13 residues. Germline values: CDR1 SGHNT, CDR2 YYREEE (reference sequence). V gave up 4 bases and J gave up 9 bases, with 14 bases separating them.

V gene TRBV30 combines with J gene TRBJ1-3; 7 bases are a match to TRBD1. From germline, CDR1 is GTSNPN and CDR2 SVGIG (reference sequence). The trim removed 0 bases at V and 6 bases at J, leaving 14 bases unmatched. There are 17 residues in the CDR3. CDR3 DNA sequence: TGTGCCTGGAGTGTACACAGACGTGGCAGGGGGACAAACACCATATATTTT. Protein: CAWSVHRRGRGTNTIYF.

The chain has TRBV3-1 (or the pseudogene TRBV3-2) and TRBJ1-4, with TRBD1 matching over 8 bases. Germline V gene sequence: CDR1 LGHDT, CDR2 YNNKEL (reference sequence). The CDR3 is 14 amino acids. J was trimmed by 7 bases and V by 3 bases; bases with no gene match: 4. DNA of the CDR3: TGTGCCAGCAGCCATGGTCAGGGGGCTGAAAAACTGTTTTTT. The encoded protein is CASSHGQGAEKLFF.

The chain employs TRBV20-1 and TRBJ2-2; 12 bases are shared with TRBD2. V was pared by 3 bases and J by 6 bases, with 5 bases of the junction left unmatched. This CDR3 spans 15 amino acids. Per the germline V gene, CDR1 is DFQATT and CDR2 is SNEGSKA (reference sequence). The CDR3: CSASLASGRAGELFF. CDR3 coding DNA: TGCAGTGCTAGTTTGGCTAGCGGGAGGGCCGGGGAGCTGTTTTTT.

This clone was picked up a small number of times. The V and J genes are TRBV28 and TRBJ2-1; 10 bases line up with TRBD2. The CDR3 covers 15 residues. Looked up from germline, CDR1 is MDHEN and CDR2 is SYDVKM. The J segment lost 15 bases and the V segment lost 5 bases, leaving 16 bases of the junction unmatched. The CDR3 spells CASSPVAGGYNEGFF. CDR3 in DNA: TGTGCCAGCAGTCCCGTAGCGGGGGGCTACAATGAGGGGTTCTTC.